These T cell receptor beta chains were read from a single sample in a study of regulatory T cells in long-lasting Graves disease. TCRdb reprocessed the multiplex PCR reads with MiXCR, giving one entry per CDR3 protein. The sample includes 300,000 to 500,000 distinct CDR3 sequences, around 21% of them seen just once. The input for sequencing was peripheral blood mononuclear cells (PBMCs), taken when the disease was refractory, from a patient treated with antithyroid drugs. These receptors all come from a female donor with Graves disease. CDR3s include the opening cysteine and the closing phenylalanine or tryptophan. D genes are given only for firm matches. Clone size is stated in some rows and not others, as once, few, many or a class when expanded.

abundance: many; v_gene: TRBV7-2; d_gene: -; j_gene: TRBJ2-2; CDR3aa: CASSGTRVPGELFF; CDR3nt: TGTGCCAGCAGCGGGACACGGGTTCCCGGGGAGCTGTTTTTT
abundance: -; v_gene: TRBV19; d_gene: -; j_gene: TRBJ1-5; CDR3aa: CASSIGLPQPQHF; CDR3nt: TGTGCCAGTAGTATCGGGTTGCCTCAGCCCCAGCATTTT
abundance: -; v_gene: TRBV29-1; d_gene: TRBD1; j_gene: TRBJ2-4; CDR3aa: CSVWDRAYKNIQYF; CDR3nt: TGCAGCGTTTGGGACAGGGCTTACAAAAACATTCAGTACTTC
abundance: few; v_gene: TRBV5-1; d_gene: -; j_gene: TRBJ1-2; CDR3aa: CASSLENHYGYTF; CDR3nt: TGCGCCAGCAGCTTGGAGAATCACTACGGCTACACCTTC
abundance: -; v_gene: TRBV28; d_gene: TRBD1; j_gene: TRBJ2-7; CDR3aa: CASSNTGGLRLAYF; CDR3nt: TGTGCCAGCAGTAATACAGGGGGCTTGAGACTAGCTTACTTC
abundance: many; v_gene: TRBV12-3/TRBV12-4; d_gene: -; j_gene: TRBJ2-7; CDR3aa: CASGGGQSSYEQYF; CDR3nt: TGTGCCAGCGGAGGGGGACAGAGCTCCTACGAGCAGTACTTC
abundance: -; v_gene: TRBV12-3/TRBV12-4; d_gene: -; j_gene: TRBJ2-1; CDR3aa: CASIEIGGEQFF; CDR3nt: TGTGCCAGCATCGAGATCGGCGGTGAGCAGTTCTTC
abundance: few; v_gene: TRBV6-2/TRBV6-3; d_gene: -; j_gene: TRBJ2-7; CDR3aa: CASSYSRSKLGSYEQYF; CDR3nt: TGTGCCAGCAGTTACTCCCGGAGCAAACTAGGCTCCTACGAGCAGTACTTC
abundance: -; v_gene: TRBV30; d_gene: -; j_gene: TRBJ1-5; CDR3aa: CAWSRQDNQPQHF; CDR3nt: TGTGCCTGGAGCCGCCAGGACAATCAGCCCCAGCATTTT
abundance: many; v_gene: TRBV29-1; d_gene: -; j_gene: TRBJ2-5; CDR3aa: CSVEGQRTRGQETQYF; CDR3nt: TGCAGCGTTGAAGGCCAACGGACGAGGGGTCAAGAGACCCAGTACTTC
abundance: many; v_gene: TRBV2; d_gene: -; j_gene: TRBJ2-5; CDR3aa: CASSELAETQYF; CDR3nt: TGTGCCAGCAGTGAACTAGCAGAGACCCAGTACTTC
abundance: many; v_gene: TRBV2; d_gene: -; j_gene: TRBJ2-7; CDR3aa: CASRVKGSYEQYF; CDR3nt: TGTGCCAGCAGAGTTAAGGGGAGCTACGAGCAGTACTTC
abundance: many; v_gene: TRBV7-9; d_gene: TRBD2; j_gene: TRBJ2-7; CDR3aa: CASSRGDYEQYF; CDR3nt: TGTGCCAGCAGCCGGGGGGACTACGAGCAGTACTTC
abundance: -; v_gene: TRBV6-5; d_gene: -; j_gene: TRBJ2-7; CDR3aa: CASSYSSPGSGAYEQYF; CDR3nt: TGTGCCAGCAGTTACTCTAGCCCGGGATCCGGGGCCTACGAGCAGTACTTC
abundance: -; v_gene: TRBV6-5; d_gene: -; j_gene: TRBJ1-4; CDR3aa: CASSYSSRAGEKLFF; CDR3nt: TGTGCCAGCAGTTACTCTAGCAGGGCGGGTGAAAAACTGTTTTTT
abundance: many; v_gene: TRBV7-9; d_gene: -; j_gene: TRBJ1-4; CDR3aa: CASRSQGQNEKLFF; CDR3nt: TGTGCCAGCAGATCTCAGGGTCAGAATGAAAAACTGTTTTTT
abundance: once; v_gene: TRBV20-1; d_gene: TRBD1; j_gene: TRBJ2-7; CDR3aa: CSASLTGTTYEQYF; CDR3nt: TGCAGTGCTAGCTTGACAGGGACAACCTACGAGCAGTACTTC
abundance: many; v_gene: TRBV7-8; d_gene: TRBD2; j_gene: TRBJ2-2; CDR3aa: CASSQRVASGRSGELFF; CDR3nt: TGTGCCAGCAGCCAAAGGGTGGCTAGCGGGAGGTCAGGGGAGCTGTTTTTT
abundance: -; v_gene: TRBV12-3/TRBV12-4; d_gene: -; j_gene: TRBJ2-6; CDR3aa: CASSYNSGANVLTF; CDR3nt: TGTGCCAGCAGCTACAACTCTGGGGCCAACGTCCTGACTTTC
abundance: many; v_gene: TRBV2; d_gene: TRBD2; j_gene: TRBJ2-7; CDR3aa: CASRRTSGKSYEQYF; CDR3nt: TGTGCCAGCAGGCGGACTAGCGGGAAATCCTACGAGCAGTACTTC
abundance: -; v_gene: TRBV11-1; d_gene: -; j_gene: TRBJ2-6; CDR3aa: CASSEDIISGANVLTF; CDR3nt: TGTGCCAGCAGCGAGGACATTATCTCTGGGGCCAACGTCCTGACTTTC
abundance: many; v_gene: TRBV28; d_gene: TRBD1; j_gene: TRBJ2-7; CDR3aa: CASSLRDRDYEQYF; CDR3nt: TGTGCCAGCAGTTTACGGGACAGGGACTACGAGCAGTACTTC
abundance: few; v_gene: TRBV5-5; d_gene: -; j_gene: TRBJ2-7; CDR3aa: CASRLWGNENYEQYF; CDR3nt: TGTGCCAGCAGATTGTGGGGGAACGAAAACTACGAGCAGTACTTC
abundance: -; v_gene: TRBV19; d_gene: -; j_gene: TRBJ1-5; CDR3aa: CASTQGFLWDQPQHF; CDR3nt: TGTGCCAGTACCCAGGGCTTTTTGTGGGATCAGCCCCAGCATTTT
abundance: many; v_gene: TRBV28; d_gene: -; j_gene: TRBJ2-7; CDR3aa: CASSLSRREQYF; CDR3nt: TGTGCCAGCAGTTTATCCCGTCGTGAGCAGTACTTC
abundance: few; v_gene: TRBV5-1; d_gene: -; j_gene: TRBJ1-2; CDR3aa: CASSSEALLSSMDGYTF; CDR3nt: TGCGCCAGCAGCTCCGAGGCCCTCTTAAGTAGTATGGATGGCTACACCTTC
abundance: -; v_gene: TRBV18; d_gene: -; j_gene: TRBJ2-5; CDR3aa: CASSPPGTAQETQYF; CDR3nt: TGTGCCAGCTCACCACCGGGTACGGCCCAAGAGACCCAGTACTTC
abundance: -; v_gene: TRBV20-1; d_gene: -; j_gene: TRBJ2-7; CDR3aa: CSARDFGYEQYF; CDR3nt: TGCAGTGCTAGAGATTTCGGTTACGAGCAGTACTTC
abundance: many; v_gene: TRBV12-3/TRBV12-4; d_gene: -; j_gene: TRBJ1-6; CDR3aa: CASSLSDSPNSPLHF; CDR3nt: TGTGCCAGCAGTCTATCCGACAGCCCTAATTCACCCCTCCACTTT
abundance: few; v_gene: TRBV30; d_gene: TRBD1; j_gene: TRBJ2-2; CDR3aa: CAWSSGTGNTGELFF; CDR3nt: TGTGCCTGGAGTTCCGGGACAGGAAACACCGGGGAGCTGTTTTTT
abundance: many; v_gene: TRBV7-8; d_gene: TRBD1; j_gene: TRBJ1-2; CDR3aa: CASSRRTGTGDGYTF; CDR3nt: TGTGCCAGCAGCCGCCGAACCGGGACAGGGGATGGCTACACCTTC
abundance: -; v_gene: TRBV15; d_gene: -; j_gene: TRBJ2-1; CDR3aa: CATSRGKQYNEQFF; CDR3nt: TGTGCCACCAGCAGAGGAAAGCAGTACAATGAGCAGTTCTTC
abundance: few; v_gene: TRBV28; d_gene: TRBD1; j_gene: TRBJ2-3; CDR3aa: CASSPRDRRTSTDTQYF; CDR3nt: TGTGCCAGCAGTCCGAGGGACAGAAGAACTAGCACAGATACGCAGTATTTT
abundance: many; v_gene: TRBV2; d_gene: TRBD1; j_gene: TRBJ1-5; CDR3aa: CASSGWDRGKKVGNQPQHF; CDR3nt: TGTGCCAGCAGTGGATGGGACAGGGGAAAAAAAGTTGGCAATCAGCCCCAGCATTTT
abundance: -; v_gene: TRBV12-3/TRBV12-4; d_gene: -; j_gene: TRBJ1-4; CDR3aa: CASSLQGREEKLFF; CDR3nt: TGTGCCAGCAGTTTACAGGGGCGTGAGGAAAAACTGTTTTTT
abundance: many; v_gene: TRBV6-2/TRBV6-3; d_gene: TRBD2; j_gene: TRBJ2-7; CDR3aa: CASSSGLAGLFHEQYF; CDR3nt: TGTGCCAGCAGTTCAGGACTAGCGGGCCTCTTCCACGAGCAGTACTTC
abundance: -; v_gene: TRBV9; d_gene: -; j_gene: TRBJ2-5; CDR3aa: CASSVAGRETQYF; CDR3nt: TGTGCCAGCAGCGTCGCAGGGAGGGAGACCCAGTACTTC
abundance: many; v_gene: TRBV28; d_gene: -; j_gene: TRBJ2-7; CDR3aa: CASRNQGYEQYF; CDR3nt: TGTGCCAGCAGAAACCAGGGGTACGAGCAGTACTTC
abundance: many; v_gene: TRBV6-1; d_gene: -; j_gene: TRBJ2-4; CDR3aa: CASSPRTSGNIQYF; CDR3nt: TGTGCCAGCAGTCCCCGGACCAGTGGCAACATTCAGTACTTC
abundance: many; v_gene: TRBV20-1; d_gene: TRBD2; j_gene: TRBJ2-7; CDR3aa: CSAQNLESGRDYEQYF; CDR3nt: TGCAGTGCCCAGAACCTCGAGAGCGGGAGGGATTACGAGCAGTACTTC
abundance: few; v_gene: TRBV28; d_gene: -; j_gene: TRBJ2-1; CDR3aa: CASSFVGYEQFF; CDR3nt: TGTGCCAGCAGTTTCGTGGGGTATGAGCAGTTCTTC
abundance: few; v_gene: TRBV6-2/TRBV6-3; d_gene: -; j_gene: TRBJ2-2; CDR3aa: CASGPGVGAGELFF; CDR3nt: TGTGCCAGCGGGCCCGGAGTTGGAGCCGGGGAGCTGTTTTTT
abundance: -; v_gene: TRBV30; d_gene: -; j_gene: TRBJ2-1; CDR3aa: CAWRYSYNEQFF; CDR3nt: TGTGCCTGGAGATATTCCTACAATGAGCAGTTCTTC
abundance: many; v_gene: TRBV6-1; d_gene: -; j_gene: TRBJ2-5; CDR3aa: CASIPGRGDQETQYF; CDR3nt: TGTGCCAGCATCCCGGGCAGGGGGGATCAAGAGACCCAGTACTTC
abundance: many; v_gene: TRBV28; d_gene: -; j_gene: TRBJ2-5; CDR3aa: CASTPRLTVPTQYF; CDR3nt: TGTGCCAGCACCCCCCGACTAACTGTCCCGACCCAGTACTTC